This T cell receptor (beta chain) was found in a study of cytomegalovirus exposure and HLA in healthy donors. Study-wide results and caveats: V- and J-gene trimming in TCR beta was tied to a missense DCLRE1C variant by an analysis performed later.

Regarding this clone: Its matching antigen is unknown.

PCR amplification relied on 60 Vbeta primers (plus 13 Jbeta primers). The assay was immunoSEQ multiplex PCR, and TCRdb's table has in-frame clones only and misses some. Of fewer than 200,000 clones in the sample, around 74% were seen once. There were likely unrecorded immune exposures, though donors were nominally healthy when sampled. The source is a female donor in good health and CMV-seronegative. The sequencing input was PBMCs.

CDR3 region: CASSLGGVRDTYEQYF. The DNA for the CDR3 is TGTGCCAGCAGCTTAGGAGGGGTCAGGGACACCTACGAGCAGTACTTC. The chain recombines TRBV7-8 with TRBJ2-7; a weak D match, TRBD1 (6 bases). Germline CDR1 SGHVS, CDR2 FQNEAQ. This CDR3 spans 16 amino acids. V was clipped by 1 base and J by 2 bases, with 15 bases between them.